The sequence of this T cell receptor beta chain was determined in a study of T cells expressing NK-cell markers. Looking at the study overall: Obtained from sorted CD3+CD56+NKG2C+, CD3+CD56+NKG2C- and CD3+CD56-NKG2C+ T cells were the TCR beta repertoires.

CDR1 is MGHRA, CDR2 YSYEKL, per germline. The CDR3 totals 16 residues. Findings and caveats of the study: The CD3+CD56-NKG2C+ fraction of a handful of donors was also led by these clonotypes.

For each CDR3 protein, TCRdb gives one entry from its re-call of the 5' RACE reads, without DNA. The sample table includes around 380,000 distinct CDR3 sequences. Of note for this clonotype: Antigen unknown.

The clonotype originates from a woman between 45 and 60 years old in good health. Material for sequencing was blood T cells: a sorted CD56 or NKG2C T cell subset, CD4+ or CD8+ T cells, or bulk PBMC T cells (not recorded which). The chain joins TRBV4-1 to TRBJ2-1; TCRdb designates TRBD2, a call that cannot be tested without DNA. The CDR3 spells CASSQPIAGLRNEQFF.